This T cell receptor (beta chain) was identified during a study of T cells in Graves' hyperthyroidism and ophthalmopathy. Regarding the study as a whole: Ophthalmopathy, as predicted by the model, came a median roughly 6.3 months after the prediction.

The CDR3 is 12 residues long. After removal of 9 bases from V and 4 bases from J, the junction contained 1 base not matched to a gene. Per the germline V gene, CDR1 is LNHNV and CDR2 is YYDKDF (reference sequence). For this clonotype: Its antigen is unknown.

There were TCR beta CDR3 regions amplified from RNA transcripts. Primed by the HTBI set, a first-round RT-PCR was run on the TCR CDR3. Via MiXCR, TCRdb re-called the multiplex PCR reads, giving one row per CDR3 protein. In the table there are fewer than 700,000 distinct CDR3 sequences, roughly 17% of which are singletons. The specimen was blood. The rearrangement links TRBV15 to TRBJ2-3; TRBD2 agrees at 10 bases. The source is a woman younger than 30 with Graves' ophthalmopathy. CDR3 coding DNA: TGTGCCACAGGACTAGCGGCAGATACGCAGTATTTT. Amino acid sequence: CATGLAADTQYF.